This entry describes one T cell receptor (beta chain). V lost 7 bases and J 6 bases, leaving 12 bases between the germline ends. The CDR3 has 12 amino acids. Germline CDR1 MGHDK, CDR2 SYGVNS. The sample comes from a study of blood T cell repertoires in COVID-19. Overall study: Whether acute or convalescent, the COVID-19 samples came from the United States, Italy and Spain. Sample material is recorded as cDNA or gDNA derived from T cells, B-cell-depleted T cells, or PBMCs.

Sequenced by immunoSEQ multiplex PCR; TCRdb stores in-frame clones only, minus some. The data hold fewer than 80,000 clones, with around 82% observed a single time. The material sequenced was peripheral blood. V usage is TRBV25-1 and J usage is TRBJ1-2; TRBD1 is a possible D gene (5 bases). The TCR sequence derives from a man in his 60s with COVID-19, enrolled during active disease. CDR3 DNA: TGTGCCAGCAAAGGAGGGGCCGATGGCTACACCTTC. Residues: CASKGGADGYTF.